The entry below describes one TCR beta chain. The antigen is not known. The data were obtained in a study of T cell responses to AZD1222 COVID-19 vaccine. Points from the study as a whole: Reports say nearly half of spike-specific TCRs go after unmutated variant regions. Repertoires were obtained only post-peak T cell response.

Germline CDR1 and CDR2: SEHNR and FQNEAQ (reference sequence). The CDR3 has 13 residues. Trimming took off 4 bases at V and 6 bases at J, with 9 bases between the two ends. TCRdb keeps only in-frame clones here, not all; method: immunoSEQ multiplex PCR. Of roughly 140,000 clones in the sample, more than 85% were seen once. The clonotype comes from an adult who had recovered from COVID-19. This chain connects TRBV7-9 to TRBJ2-2; no firm D call. Sequenced here: peripheral blood, sampled after recovery from COVID-19. The chain's CDR3 is CASSYTRAGELFF. The CDR3 DNA is TGTGCCAGCAGCTATACTCGGGCCGGGGAGCTGTTTTTT.